Following are 25 T cell receptor beta chains from one sample sequenced in a study of cytomegalovirus exposure and HLA in healthy donors. PCR primers comprised 60 Vbeta and 13 Jbeta primers. Sequenced by immunoSEQ multiplex PCR; TCRdb stores in-frame clones only, minus some. The sample lists roughly 140,000 clones, over 75% seen once, with about 0.66% in the top ten. The sequenced sample consisted of PBMCs. Source of these receptors: a male donor in good health and CMV-seronegative.

This sequence joins TRBV5-1 and TRBJ1-2; 7 nucleotides agree with TRBD1. The CDR3 has 15 residues. CDR1 SGHRS and CDR2 YFSETQ come from the germline V gene. With V trimmed by 5 bases and J by 8 bases, 15 bases remained unmatched. CDR3 loop: CASSGDGRGREGYTF. The CDR3 bases are TGCGCCAGCAGTGGGGATGGAAGGGGGCGCGAGGGCTACACCTTC.

The rearrangement uses TRBV5-8 and TRBJ1-4, with D perhaps TRBD1 (6 bases). Trimming took off 0 bases at V and 2 bases at J, with 8 bases between the two ends. Germline loops: CDR1 SGHTS, CDR2 YDEGEE. This CDR3 has 15 residues. In nucleotides, the CDR3 is TGTGCCAGCAGCTTGGTAGACAGGACTAATGAAAAACTGTTTTTT. Protein sequence: CASSLVDRTNEKLFF. Looking up the rest from reference TRBV5-8 and TRBJ1-4 gives the full variable domain: EAGVTQSPTHLIKTRGQQATLRCSPISGHTSVYWYQQALGLGLQFLLWYDEGEERNRGNFPPRFSGRQFPNYSSELNVNALELEDSALYLCASSLVDRTNEKLFFGSGTQLSVL.

The chain links TRBV9 to TRBJ2-1; 10 positions agree with TRBD2. Germline V CDR1 and CDR2: SGDLS, YYNGEE. The ends lost 3 bases at V and 4 bases at J; junction bases unmatched: 7. The CDR3 sequence is 16 residues long. The CDR3 here is CASSGAGTSVYNEQFF. CDR3 DNA: TGTGCCAGCAGCGGCGCCGGGACTAGCGTATACAATGAGCAGTTCTTC.

V and J are TRBV18 and TRBJ2-4, with D possibly TRBD2 on 7 matching bases. The length of the CDR3 is 16 residues. V lost 4 bases and J 3 bases, leaving 16 bases between the germline ends. The V gene's germline CDR1 is KGHSH and CDR2 LQKENI. CDR3 region: CASSHSGGLGKNIQYF. CDR3 nucleotide sequence: TGTGCCAGCTCACACTCCGGGGGGCTAGGCAAAAACATTCAGTACTTC.

The gene calls are TRBV30 and TRBJ2-7; TRBD2 is a possible D gene (6 bases). V lost 4 bases, J lost 0 bases, and 10 bases lay in between. The CDR3 spans 13 residues. The germline gives CDR1 GTSNPN, CDR2 SVGIG (reference sequence). The CDR3: CAWNRGSSYEQYF. The CDR3 region has the DNA TGTGCCTGGAACCGGGGGAGCTCCTACGAGCAGTACTTC. The variable domain in full, with the rest retrieved from reference TRBV30 and TRBJ2-7, is SQTIHQWPATLVQPVGSPLSLECTVEGTSNPNLYWYRQAAGRGLQLLFYSVGIGQISSEVPQNLSASRPQDRQFILSSKKLLLSDSGFYLCAWNRGSSYEQYFGPGTRLTVT.

V usage is TRBV19 and J usage is TRBJ2-5; TRBD1 matches at 7 bases. This CDR3 is 15 amino acids long. Unmatched junction bases numbered 9, after V lost 6 bases and J lost 2 bases. Germline V gene sequence: CDR1 LNHDA, CDR2 SQIVND (reference sequence). CDR3 nucleotides: TGTGCCAGTAGCGTGGAAGACAGGGCACAAGAGACCCAGTACTTC. Its translation is CASSVEDRAQETQYF.

The chain joins TRBV19 to TRBJ1-2; D is undetermined. The germline gives CDR1 LNHDA, CDR2 SQIVND (reference sequence). This CDR3 region has 17 residues. V was cut by 1 base and J by 4 bases, with 19 bases left in between. CDR3 sequence: CASSIGPTAVEIYGYTF. CDR3 bases: TGTGCCAGTAGTATAGGGCCGACGGCGGTCGAGATCTATGGCTACACCTTC. Using reference TRBV19 and TRBJ1-2 for the parts outside the CDR3, the full variable domain is DGGITQSPKYLFRKEGQNVTLSCEQNLNHDAMYWYRQDPGQGLRLIYYSQIVNDFQKGDIAEGYSVSREKKESFPLTVTSAQKNPTAFYLCASSIGPTAVEIYGYTFGSGTRLTVV.

The chain employs TRBV10-3 and TRBJ1-1, with 8 positions matching TRBD1. The germline gives CDR1 ENHRY, CDR2 SYGVKD. With V trimmed by 5 bases and J by 7 bases, 9 bases remained unmatched. There are 14 residues in the CDR3. The CDR3 DNA follows: TGTGCCATCAGTAAGGACAGGGTCAAATTTGAAGCTTTCTTT. As protein: CAISKDRVKFEAFF.

The V call is TRBV6-5, the J call TRBJ1-1; D is possibly TRBD1 (6 bases). The V end was cut by 9 bases, the J end by 1 base, with 12 bases between. Germline V CDR1 and CDR2: MNHEY, SVGAGI. This CDR3 has 13 amino acids. The CDR3 is CASADSENTEAFF. In nucleotides, the CDR3 is TGTGCCAGTGCGGACAGTGAGAACACTGAAGCTTTCTTT.

This rearrangement joins TRBV11-2 to TRBJ1-6; D is undetermined. Trimming removed 5 bases at V and 8 bases at J, with 16 bases between. CDR1 is SGHAT, CDR2 FQNNGV, per germline. The CDR3 is 15 residues long. The CDR3 sequence is CASSDIEGLDSPLHF. CDR3 nucleotide sequence: TGTGCCAGCAGCGATATAGAGGGTCTGGATTCACCCCTCCACTTT.

The gene calls are TRBV7-6 and TRBJ2-7; 7 bases line up with TRBD1. The ends lost 1 base at V and 3 bases at J; junction bases unmatched: 18. Germline V gene data show CDR1 as SGHVS and CDR2 as FNYEAQ. The CDR3 runs 19 residues. The CDR3 protein is CASSLVEIRGQALDYEQYF. The CDR3, as DNA: TGTGCCAGCAGCTTAGTAGAAATCCGAGGACAGGCCCTAGACTACGAGCAGTACTTC.

The table lists this clone with a few counts. The chain uses TRBV13 and TRBJ2-4, with TRBD1 matching over 10 bases. The V gene end was trimmed by 3 bases and the J gene end by 1 base; junction bases not matched to a gene: 12. Germline V gives CDR1 PRHDT, CDR2 FYEKMQ (reference sequence). The CDR3 loop spans 19 amino acids. CDR3 amino acids: CASSFRQGATGSAKNIQYF. CDR3 nucleotides: TGTGCCAGCAGCTTCAGACAGGGGGCCACGGGTAGCGCCAAAAACATTCAGTACTTC.

This clone was seen a single time. The V call is TRBV6-6, the J call TRBJ1-1; a possible D gene is TRBD1 (5 bases). CDR1 and CDR2 from the germline V gene are MNHNY and SVGAGI (reference sequence). The CDR3 has 15 residues. Trimming shortened V by 1 base and J by 1 base, and 10 bases separated the two germline ends. CDR3 nucleotide sequence: TGTGCCAGCAGTTACTTACTCGGGGGGAACACTGAAGCTTTCTTT. The encoded protein is CASSYLLGGNTEAFF.

This clone was seen once. Its ends do not fully match the called genes, so a read error is possible. Other nucleotide sequences from this sample produce the same CDR3. The chain combines TRBV7-9 with TRBJ1-5; 10 bases fit TRBD1. The germline V gene encodes CDR1 SEHNR and CDR2 FQNEAQ (reference sequence). CDR3 length: 13 amino acids. Here the CDR3 DNA reads TGTTCCAGCAGCTGGACAGGGGGACAGCCCCAGCATTTT. Amino acids: CSSSWTGGQPQHF.

In its sample, this clone was seen a few times. The chain joins TRBV2 to TRBJ1-5; 10 bases fit TRBD1. Germline CDR1 and CDR2: SNHLY and FYNNEI. The V and J ends lost 6 bases and 4 bases, in that order; junction bases with no gene match: 6. This CDR3 has 15 residues. The CDR3 loop reads CASRPGQGLNQPQHF. DNA of the CDR3: TGTGCCAGCAGACCGGGACAGGGGCTAAATCAGCCCCAGCATTTT. Looking up the rest from reference TRBV2 and TRBJ1-5 gives the full variable domain: EPEVTQTPSHQVTQMGQEVILRCVPISNHLYFYWYRQILGQKVEFLVSFYNNEISEKSEIFDDQFSVERPDGSNFTLKIRSTKLEDSAMYFCASRPGQGLNQPQHFGDGTRLSIL.

The gene calls are TRBV15 and TRBJ2-7; possible D gene TRBD1, 6 bases. The ends were cut back, 3 bases at V and 7 bases at J, with 13 bases in the middle. This CDR3 region has 13 residues. Germline loops: CDR1 LNHNV, CDR2 YYDKDF (reference sequence). The CDR3 DNA reads as TGTGCCACCAGCAGGCCCCCAGGGGAAGAGCAGTACTTC. Protein product: CATSRPPGEEQYF.

The chain uses TRBV6-5 and TRBJ1-5; no firm D call. Germline V gives CDR1 MNHEY, CDR2 SVGAGI. This CDR3 contains 13 residues. The germline V and J ends were trimmed by 4 bases and 8 bases, with 12 bases remaining between them. The CDR3 sequence: CASSSRRVEPQHF. The CDR3 bases are TGTGCCAGCAGTTCCAGGAGGGTGGAGCCCCAGCATTTT.

V and J are TRBV28 and TRBJ1-1; a possible D gene is TRBD1 (6 bases). Deletions cut 1 base from V and 4 bases from J, with 10 bases between. Germline V gene data show CDR1 as MDHEN and CDR2 as SYDVKM. The CDR3 runs 14 residues. The CDR3: CASSLSGGLTEAFF. The CDR3 coding sequence is TGTGCCAGCAGTTTATCGGGGGGGCTCACTGAAGCTTTCTTT.

The chain is built from TRBV5-1 and TRBJ1-2; D is perhaps TRBD1 (5 bases). V was trimmed by 4 bases and J by 8 bases, leaving 15 bases between them. The CDR3 covers 13 residues. CDR1 and CDR2 from the germline V gene are SGHRS and YFSETQ. CDR3 sequence reads: CASSDRDWGGYTF. The CDR3 DNA sequence: TGCGCCAGCAGCGACCGGGACTGGGGAGGCTACACCTTC.

The rearrangement links TRBV2 to TRBJ1-4; TRBD1 matches at 7 bases. Per the germline V gene, CDR1 is SNHLY and CDR2 is FYNNEI. V was clipped by 7 bases and J by 3 bases; unmatched bases: 2. CDR3 length equals 13 residues. CDR3 in amino acids: CASNGQANEKLFF. The CDR3 coding sequence is TGTGCCAGCAACGGACAGGCTAATGAAAAACTGTTTTTT.

The chain employs TRBV18 and TRBJ1-2; 11 nucleotides line up with TRBD1. Germline assignment: CDR1 KGHSH and CDR2 LQKENI. The junction had 6 bases not matched to a gene; V was cut back by 2 bases and J by 4 bases. The CDR3 runs to 16 residues. The CDR3 region has the DNA TGTGCCAGCTCACCAGTGGGACAGGGGGTAGTCTATGGCTACACCTTC. This codes for CASSPVGQGVVYGYTF.

This clone appeared a few times. The J gene is TRBJ2-4, the V gene TRBV7-9; 11 bases line up with TRBD1. V gave up 5 bases and J gave up 7 bases; unmatched junction bases: 1. The CDR3 is 13 residues long. Germline assignment: CDR1 SEHNR and CDR2 FQNEAQ (reference sequence). The CDR3 sequence: CASSGQGANIQYF. CDR3 in DNA: TGTGCCAGCAGCGGACAGGGGGCGAACATTCAGTACTTC.

The J gene is TRBJ2-7, the V gene TRBV9, with D unresolved. The CDR3 has 14 residues. Trimming took 3 bases from V and 2 from J, leaving 12 bases between them. CDR1 and CDR2 from the germline V gene are SGDLS and YYNGEE. CDR3 loop: CASSETPSAYEQYF. For the CDR3, the DNA is TGTGCCAGCAGCGAGACCCCCAGCGCCTACGAGCAGTACTTC.

The chain uses TRBV18 and TRBJ2-7, with 9 bases aligning to TRBD2. V shed 4 bases and J 6 bases; nucleotides not matched to a gene: 10. Germline V lookup: CDR1 KGHSH, CDR2 LQKENI. This CDR3 is 15 amino acids long. For the CDR3, the DNA is TGTGCCAGCTCACTCGAGCGGGAGGCAACCTCCGAGCAGTACTTC. This encodes CASSLEREATSEQYF.

The V gene is TRBV6-1, the J gene TRBJ1-5; no clear D gene. Germline lookup yields CDR1 MNHNS and CDR2 SASEGT. The CDR3 loop spans 15 amino acids. V lost 6 bases to trimming and J lost 0 bases, with 12 bases between them. The CDR3 reads CASSGKKNSNQPQHF. The DNA of the CDR3 is TGTGCCAGCAGCGGGAAGAAAAATAGCAATCAGCCCCAGCATTTT.